The 14 T cell receptor beta chains given below trace back to one sample, sequenced in a study of shared clonotypes between healthy human individuals. The method was immunoSEQ multiplex PCR; TCRdb's version includes in-frame clones alone and lacks a portion of them. The sample has millions of clones; 90% to 95% are singletons. Material: naive CD4+ T cells from PBMCs. Noted subset: CD45RA+ positively selected. The receptors come from a man aged 18 to 35 in good health. Some clones in this sample may be carry-over from other donors' samples.

V usage is TRBV4-3 and J usage is TRBJ2-1; tentative D call: TRBD2 (5 bases). This CDR3 has 16 amino acids. The germline V gene has CDR1 LGHNA and CDR2 YSLEER. Trimming stripped 3 bases from V and 6 bases from J, with 18 bases between. The CDR3 DNA reads TGCGCCAGCAGCCATTTCGGCGGGTCCCTGGCCAATGAGCAGTTCTTC. This encodes CASSHFGGSLANEQFF.

The rearrangement joins TRBV7-2 to TRBJ1-5; the D is unclear. V was shortened by 1 base and J by 7 bases, with 8 bases between the two germline ends. CDR3 length: 13 residues. CDR1 is SGHTA, CDR2 FQGNSA, per germline. The CDR3 loop reads CASSLGSGQPQHF. DNA of the CDR3: TGTGCCAGCAGCTTAGGCAGCGGGCAGCCCCAGCATTTT.

The chain carries TRBV29-1 and TRBJ1-1, with D possibly matching TRBD1 (5 bases). V was cut by 7 bases and J by 0 bases, with 18 bases left in between. Looked up from germline, CDR1 is SQVTM and CDR2 is ANQGSEA. The CDR3 has 15 amino acids. The CDR3 is CSACFGAAMNTEAFF. In DNA, the CDR3 is TGCAGCGCTTGCTTCGGGGCGGCTATGAACACTGAAGCTTTCTTT.

This clone was observed once. The gene calls are TRBV11-2 and TRBJ1-4; no reliable D call. Trimming took 5 bases from V and 4 from J, leaving 11 bases between them. Germline V gene data show CDR1 as SGHAT and CDR2 as FQNNGV. The CDR3 length is 14 residues. The CDR3 region has the DNA TGTGCCAGCAGCGCGAGCCAGATTAATGAAAAACTGTTTTTT. Its protein is CASSASQINEKLFF.

The genes are TRBV28 and TRBJ2-7; D is perhaps TRBD2 (6 bases). The CDR3 runs 16 residues. Germline values: CDR1 MDHEN, CDR2 SYDVKM. V was shortened by 3 bases and J by 0 bases, with 15 bases between the two germline ends. The DNA for the CDR3 is TGTGCCAGCAGTTTGGGGGGAGCGGTAGGCTCCTACGAGCAGTACTTC. Its protein product is CASSLGGAVGSYEQYF. The full variable domain, its missing parts supplied by reference TRBV28 and TRBJ2-7, is DVKVTQSSRYLVKRTGEKVFLECVQDMDHENMFWYRQDPGLGLRLIYFSYDVKMKEKGDIPEGYSVSREKKERFSLILESASTNQTSMYLCASSLGGAVGSYEQYFGPGTRLTVT.

This sequence joins TRBV29-1 and TRBJ1-5; the match to TRBD1 covers 7 bases. The V gene's germline CDR1 is SQVTM and CDR2 ANQGSEA. V was clipped by 8 bases and J by 2 bases; unmatched bases: 12. This CDR3 is 15 amino acids long. The CDR3 reads CSPTDRDVGNQPQHF. The CDR3 bases are TGCAGCCCCACTGACAGGGATGTAGGCAATCAGCCCCAGCATTTT.

The CDR3 is CASSFGGEAYEQYF. The CDR3, as DNA: TGTGCCAGCAGCTTTGGCGGGGAGGCCTACGAGCAGTACTTC. The chain couples TRBV7-2 to TRBJ2-7, with D perhaps TRBD2 (6 bases). Germline lookup yields CDR1 SGHTA and CDR2 FQGNSA. This CDR3 has 14 amino acids. Trimming pared 3 bases from V and 2 bases from J, leaving 11 bases between.

The rearrangement links TRBV4-2 to TRBJ2-3; 9 bases are a match to TRBD2. The V segment lost 0 bases and the J segment 4 bases; nucleotides outside the gene matches: 2. Germline V gene sequence: CDR1 LGHNA, CDR2 YNFKEQ. This CDR3 contains 15 residues. The CDR3 nucleotides read TGTGCCAGCAGCCAAGATGCGGGAGGGCCAGATACGCAGTATTTT. It yields the protein CASSQDAGGPDTQYF.

V and J are TRBV7-2 and TRBJ2-3; D is uncertain. CDR1 is SGHTA, CDR2 FQGNSA, per germline. This CDR3 is 15 amino acids long. V was pared by 1 base and J by 0 bases, with 8 bases between. The CDR3 loop reads CASSLVGRSTDTQYF. DNA for the CDR3: TGTGCCAGCAGCTTAGTTGGCCGAAGCACAGATACGCAGTATTTT. Combining the CDR3 with reference TRBV7-2 and TRBJ2-3 gives the whole variable domain GAGVSQSPSNKVTEKGKDVELRCDPISGHTALYWYRQSLGQGLEFLIYFQGNSAPDKSGLPSDRFSAERTGGSVSTLTIQRTQQEDSAVYLCASSLVGRSTDTQYFGPGTRLTVL.

CDR3 loop: CASSQDTAGLEGSGYTF. The DNA of the CDR3 is TGTGCCAGCAGCCAAGATACGGCTGGGCTAGAAGGATCTGGCTACACCTTC. The chain links TRBV14 to TRBJ1-2, with no clear D. The CDR3 sequence is 17 residues long. With 0 bases removed from V and 7 bases from J, the gap between germline ends came to 21 bases. CDR1 is SGHDN, CDR2 FVKESK, per germline.

As regards this clone: Other DNA sequences in this specimen translate into the identical CDR3. The chain recombines TRBV29-1 with TRBJ2-5; the D gene is possibly TRBD2 (6 bases). Trimming stripped 6 bases from V and 5 bases from J, with 13 bases between. The CDR3 loop spans 12 amino acids. Germline CDR1 is SQVTM and CDR2 is ANQGSEA. As DNA, the CDR3 is TGCAGCGTAACGACGGGGGTGGAGACCCAGTACTTC. Its translation: CSVTTGVETQYF.

This sequence joins TRBV4-1 and TRBJ2-5; no firm D call. This CDR3 is 16 amino acids long. CDR1 is MGHRA and CDR2 is YSYEKL in the germline V gene. The ends were cut back, 4 bases at V and 5 bases at J, with 20 bases in the middle. CDR3 DNA sequence: TGCGCCAGCAGCCGTAGTGTAGACACCGGTGGGGAGACCCAGTACTTC. Encoded protein: CASSRSVDTGGETQYF.

The rearrangement uses TRBV7-3 and TRBJ2-1; possible D gene TRBD2, 6 bases. The CDR3 extends over 14 amino acids. Between the trimmed V and J ends, which lost 1 base and 5 bases, there was a span of 9 bases. In germline, CDR1 is SGHTA, CDR2 FQGTGA. The CDR3 DNA reads as TGTGCCAGCAGCTTAAGTCCGGGGGACAATGAGCAGTTCTTC. Protein: CASSLSPGDNEQFF.

This chain connects TRBV5-1 to TRBJ1-4, with 8 bases that match TRBD1. The V segment lost 4 bases and the J segment 4 bases; nucleotides outside the gene matches: 3. Germline V CDR1 and CDR2: SGHRS, YFSETQ. The CDR3 is 14 residues long. CDR3 sequence: CASSLQGDNEKLFF. CDR3 nucleotides: TGCGCCAGCAGCCTACAGGGGGATAATGAAAAACTGTTTTTT.